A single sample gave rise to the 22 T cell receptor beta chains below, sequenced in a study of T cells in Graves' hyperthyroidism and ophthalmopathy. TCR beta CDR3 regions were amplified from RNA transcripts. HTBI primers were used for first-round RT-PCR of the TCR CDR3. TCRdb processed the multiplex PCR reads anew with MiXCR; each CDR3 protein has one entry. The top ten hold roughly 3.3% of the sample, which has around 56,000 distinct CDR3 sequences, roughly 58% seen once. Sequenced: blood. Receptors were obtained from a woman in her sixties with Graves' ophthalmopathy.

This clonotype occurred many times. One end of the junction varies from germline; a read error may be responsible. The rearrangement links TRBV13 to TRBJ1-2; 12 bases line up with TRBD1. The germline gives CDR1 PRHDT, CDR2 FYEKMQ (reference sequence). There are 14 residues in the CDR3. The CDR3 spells CASSFGTGGNGCTF. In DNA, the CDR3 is TGTGCCAGCAGCTTTGGGACAGGGGGCAATGGCTGCACCTTC. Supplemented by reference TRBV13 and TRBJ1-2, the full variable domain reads AAGVIQSPRHLIKEKRETATLKCYPIPRHDTVYWYQQGPGQDPQFLISFYEKMQSDKGSIPDRFSAQQFSDYHSELNMSSLELGDSALYFCASSFGTGGNGCTFGSGTRLTVV.

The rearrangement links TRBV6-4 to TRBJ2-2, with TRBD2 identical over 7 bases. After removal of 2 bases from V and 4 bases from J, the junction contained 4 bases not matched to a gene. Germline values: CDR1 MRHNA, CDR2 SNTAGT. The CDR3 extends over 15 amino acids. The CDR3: CASSDGPGGTGELFF. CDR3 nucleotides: TGTGCCAGCAGTGACGGGCCGGGGGGCACCGGGGAGCTGTTTTTT.

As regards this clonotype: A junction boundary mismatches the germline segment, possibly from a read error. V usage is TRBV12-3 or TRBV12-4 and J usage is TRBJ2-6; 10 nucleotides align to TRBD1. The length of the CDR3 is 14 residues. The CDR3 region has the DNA TGTGCCAGCAGCCAAGGGACAGGGGACAACGTCCTGACTTTC. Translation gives CASSQGTGDNVLTF.

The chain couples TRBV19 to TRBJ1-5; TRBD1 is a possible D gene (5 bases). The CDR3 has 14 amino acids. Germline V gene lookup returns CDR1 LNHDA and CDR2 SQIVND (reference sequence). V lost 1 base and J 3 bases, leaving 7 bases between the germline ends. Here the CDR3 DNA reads TGTGCCAGTAGTATAGGACAGTACAATCAGCCCCAGCATTTT. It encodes CASSIGQYNQPQHF. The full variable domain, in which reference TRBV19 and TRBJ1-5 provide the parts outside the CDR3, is DGGITQSPKYLFRKEGQNVTLSCEQNLNHDAMYWYRQDPGQGLRLIYYSQIVNDFQKGDIAEGYSVSREKKESFPLTVTSAQKNPTAFYLCASSIGQYNQPQHFGDGTRLSIL.

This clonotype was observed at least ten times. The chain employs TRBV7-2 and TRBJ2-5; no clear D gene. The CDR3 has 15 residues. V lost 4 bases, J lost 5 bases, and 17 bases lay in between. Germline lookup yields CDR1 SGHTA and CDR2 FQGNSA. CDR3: CASSSYTTRQETQYF. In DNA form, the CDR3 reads TGTGCCAGCAGCTCTTACACCACCCGGCAGGAGACCCAGTACTTC.

CDR3 DNA: TGTGCCAGCAGTGAATTCGCCGTAGCGGGGCAGCCCCAGTACTTC. Encoded protein: CASSEFAVAGQPQYF. V usage is TRBV6-1 and J usage is TRBJ2-5; 8 bases fit TRBD2. Germline-derived CDR1 and CDR2 are MNHNS and SASEGT. The CDR3 is 15 residues long. J lost 9 bases, V lost 2 bases, and 11 bases had no gene match.

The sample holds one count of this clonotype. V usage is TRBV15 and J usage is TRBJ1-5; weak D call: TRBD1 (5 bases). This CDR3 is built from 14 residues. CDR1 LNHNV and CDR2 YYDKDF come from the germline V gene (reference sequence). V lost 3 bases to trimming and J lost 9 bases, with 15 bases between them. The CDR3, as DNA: TGTGCCACCAGCAGCCAAGTGGGACCTGGGCCCCAGCATTTT. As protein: CATSSQVGPGPQHF.

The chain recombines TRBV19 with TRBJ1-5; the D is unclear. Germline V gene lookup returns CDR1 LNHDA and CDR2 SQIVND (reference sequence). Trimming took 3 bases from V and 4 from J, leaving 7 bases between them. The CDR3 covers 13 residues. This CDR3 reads CASSMMVNQPQHF. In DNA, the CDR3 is TGTGCCAGTAGTATGATGGTAAATCAGCCCCAGCATTTT.

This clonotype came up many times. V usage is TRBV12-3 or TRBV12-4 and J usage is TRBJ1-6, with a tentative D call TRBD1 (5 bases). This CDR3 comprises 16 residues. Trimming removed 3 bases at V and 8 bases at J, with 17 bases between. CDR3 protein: CASSLEGRGPDSPLHF. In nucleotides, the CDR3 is TGTGCCAGCAGTTTGGAAGGGAGGGGTCCGGATTCACCCCTCCACTTT.

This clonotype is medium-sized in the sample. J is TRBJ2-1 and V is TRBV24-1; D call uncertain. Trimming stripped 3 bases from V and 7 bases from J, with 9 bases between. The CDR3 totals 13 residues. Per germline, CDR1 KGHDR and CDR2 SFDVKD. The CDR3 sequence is CATSDRTRNEQFF. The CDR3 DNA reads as TGTGCCACCAGTGATAGAACTCGAAATGAGCAGTTCTTC.

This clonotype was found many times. CDR3 residues: CAIRQGTPLGANVLTF. The CDR3 coding sequence is TGTGCCATCAGACAGGGGACACCTCTCGGGGCCAACGTCCTGACTTTC. The chain carries TRBV10-3 and TRBJ2-6; 7 nucleotides align to TRBD1. The germline CDR1 and CDR2 sequences are ENHRY and SYGVKD. The CDR3 consists of 16 residues. J gave up 4 bases and V 6 bases, and 9 bases lay outside the gene matches.

The CDR3 region is CASSLDSLNQYF. In DNA form, the CDR3 reads TGTGCCAGCAGCTTAGACAGCCTCAATCAGTACTTC. The chain has TRBV7-2 and TRBJ2-7; D not resolved. Between the trimmed V and J ends, which lost 1 base and 10 bases, there was a span of 11 bases. Germline V lookup: CDR1 SGHTA, CDR2 FQGNSA. The CDR3 extends over 12 amino acids.

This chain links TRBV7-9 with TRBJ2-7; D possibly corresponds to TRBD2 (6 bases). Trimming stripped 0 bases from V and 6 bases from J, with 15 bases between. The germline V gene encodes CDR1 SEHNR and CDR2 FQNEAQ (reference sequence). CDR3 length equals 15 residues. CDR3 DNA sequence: TGTGCCAGCAGCTTAGCAGGCGGGACCTTCAGCGAGCAGTACTTC. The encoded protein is CASSLAGGTFSEQYF. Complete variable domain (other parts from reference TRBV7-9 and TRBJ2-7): DTGVSQNPRHKITKRGQNVTFRCDPISEHNRLYWYRQTLGQGPEFLTYFQNEAQLEKSRLLSDRFSAERPKGSFSTLEIQRTEQGDSAMYLCASSLAGGTFSEQYFGPGTRLTVT.

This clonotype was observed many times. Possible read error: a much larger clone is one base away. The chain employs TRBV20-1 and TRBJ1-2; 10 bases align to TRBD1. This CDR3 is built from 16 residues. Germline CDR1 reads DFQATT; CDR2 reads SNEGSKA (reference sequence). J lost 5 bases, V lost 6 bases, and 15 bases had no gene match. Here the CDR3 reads CSARGGRDRGAYGYTF. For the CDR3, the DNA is TGCAGTGCACGGGGGGGAAGGGACAGGGGCGCGTATGGCTACACCTTC.

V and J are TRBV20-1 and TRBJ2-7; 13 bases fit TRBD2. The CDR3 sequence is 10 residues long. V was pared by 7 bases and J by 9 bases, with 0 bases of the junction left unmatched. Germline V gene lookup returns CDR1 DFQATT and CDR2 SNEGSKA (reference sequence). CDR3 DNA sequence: TGCAGTGGACTAGCGGGGGGGCAGTACTTC. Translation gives CSGLAGGQYF.

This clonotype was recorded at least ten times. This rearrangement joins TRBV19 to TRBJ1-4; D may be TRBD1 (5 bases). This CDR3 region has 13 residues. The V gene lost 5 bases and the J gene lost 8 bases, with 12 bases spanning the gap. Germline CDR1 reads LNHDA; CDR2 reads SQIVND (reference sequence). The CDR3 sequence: CASSRQGGEKLFF. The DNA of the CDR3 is TGTGCCAGTAGTCGGCAGGGTGGGGAAAAACTGTTTTTT. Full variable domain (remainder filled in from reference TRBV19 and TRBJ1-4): DGGITQSPKYLFRKEGQNVTLSCEQNLNHDAMYWYRQDPGQGLRLIYYSQIVNDFQKGDIAEGYSVSREKKESFPLTVTSAQKNPTAFYLCASSRQGGEKLFFGSGTQLSVL.

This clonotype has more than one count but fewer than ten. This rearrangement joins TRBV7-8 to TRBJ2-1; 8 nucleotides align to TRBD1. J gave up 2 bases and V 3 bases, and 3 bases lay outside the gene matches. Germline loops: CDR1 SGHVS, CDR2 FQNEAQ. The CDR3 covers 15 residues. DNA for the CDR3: TGTGCCAGCAGCTTGGACAGGGCGGCCTACAATGAGCAGTTCTTC. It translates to CASSLDRAAYNEQFF.

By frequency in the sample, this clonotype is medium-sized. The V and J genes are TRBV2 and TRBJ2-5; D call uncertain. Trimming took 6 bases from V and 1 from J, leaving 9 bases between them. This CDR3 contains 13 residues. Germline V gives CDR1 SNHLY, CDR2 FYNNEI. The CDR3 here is CASRKDVQETQYF. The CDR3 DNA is TGTGCCAGCAGGAAGGATGTCCAAGAGACCCAGTACTTC.

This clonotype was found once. CDR3 region: CASSPSGIISQYF. In nucleotides, the CDR3 is TGTGCCAGCAGCCCTTCAGGGATAATCTCGCAGTATTTT. The chain joins TRBV9 to TRBJ2-3, with a possible D match to TRBD1 (5 bases). This CDR3 has 13 residues. Germline CDR1 reads SGDLS; CDR2 reads YYNGEE. Between the trimmed V and J ends, which lost 4 bases and 10 bases, there was a span of 16 bases.

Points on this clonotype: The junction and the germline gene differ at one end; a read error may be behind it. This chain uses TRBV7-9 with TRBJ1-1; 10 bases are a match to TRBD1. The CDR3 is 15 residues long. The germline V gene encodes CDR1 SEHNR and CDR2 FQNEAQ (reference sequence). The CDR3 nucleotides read TGTGCCAGCAGTCGGACAGGGGGGGAGTACACTGGAGCTTTCTTT. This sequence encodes CASSRTGGEYTGAFF.

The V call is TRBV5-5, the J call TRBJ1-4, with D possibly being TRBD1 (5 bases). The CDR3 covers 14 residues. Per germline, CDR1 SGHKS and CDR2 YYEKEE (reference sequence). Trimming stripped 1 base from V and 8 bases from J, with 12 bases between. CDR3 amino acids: CASSLISGNEKLFF. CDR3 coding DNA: TGTGCCAGCAGCTTGATTTCAGGGAACGAAAAACTGTTTTTT.

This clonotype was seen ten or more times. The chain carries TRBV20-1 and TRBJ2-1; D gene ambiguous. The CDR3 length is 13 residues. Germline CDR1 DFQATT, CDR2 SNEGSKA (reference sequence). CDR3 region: CSGTISSYNEQFF. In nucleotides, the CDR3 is TGCAGCGGCACTATAAGCTCCTACAATGAGCAGTTCTTC.